This TCR beta chain was recorded in a study of T cells in Graves' hyperthyroidism and ophthalmopathy. Trimming removed 7 bases at V and 6 bases at J, with 16 bases between. Germline V gene lookup returns CDR1 MNHNS and CDR2 SASEGT. The CDR3 runs 14 residues. TCR beta CDR3 regions were amplified from RNA transcripts. RT-PCR in the first round (using the HTBI primer set) targeted the TCR CDR3. TCRdb reprocessed the multiplex PCR reads via MiXCR and lists one record per CDR3 protein. The sample contains roughly 500,000 distinct CDR3 sequences, roughly 15% of which appear only once. In this sample, this clonotype turned up many times.

The material sequenced was blood. The J gene is TRBJ2-1, the V gene TRBV6-1; TRBD2 might be the D (6 bases). This clonotype was obtained from a woman in her 30s with Graves' ophthalmopathy. Here the CDR3 DNA reads TGTGCCAGCACCCGGACGGGAGAGGTCAATGAGCAGTTCTTC. Translating gives CASTRTGEVNEQFF.